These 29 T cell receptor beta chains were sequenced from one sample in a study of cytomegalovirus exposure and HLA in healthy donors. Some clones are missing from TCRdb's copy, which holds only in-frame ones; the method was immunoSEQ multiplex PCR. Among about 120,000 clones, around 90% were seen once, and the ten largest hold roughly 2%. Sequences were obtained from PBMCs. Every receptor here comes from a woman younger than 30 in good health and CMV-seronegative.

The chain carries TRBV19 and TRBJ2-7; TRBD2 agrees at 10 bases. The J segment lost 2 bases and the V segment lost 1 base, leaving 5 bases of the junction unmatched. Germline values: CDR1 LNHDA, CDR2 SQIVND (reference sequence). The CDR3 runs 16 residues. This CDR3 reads CASSIGPSGSTYEQYF. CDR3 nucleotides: TGTGCCAGTAGTATAGGGCCTAGCGGGAGTACCTACGAGCAGTACTTC.

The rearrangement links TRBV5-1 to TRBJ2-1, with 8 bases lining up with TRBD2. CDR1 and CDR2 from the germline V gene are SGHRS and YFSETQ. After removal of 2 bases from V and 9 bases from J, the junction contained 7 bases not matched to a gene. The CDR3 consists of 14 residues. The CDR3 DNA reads TGCGCCAGCAGCTTTAGCGGGGATCTGGGTGAGCAGTTCTTC. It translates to CASSFSGDLGEQFF.

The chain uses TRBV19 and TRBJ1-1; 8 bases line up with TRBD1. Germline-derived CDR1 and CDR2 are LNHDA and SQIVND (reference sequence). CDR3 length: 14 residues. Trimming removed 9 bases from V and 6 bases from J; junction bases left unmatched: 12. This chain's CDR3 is CASKGGQDWAEAFF. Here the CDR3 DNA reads TGTGCCAGCAAGGGGGGACAGGACTGGGCTGAAGCTTTCTTT.

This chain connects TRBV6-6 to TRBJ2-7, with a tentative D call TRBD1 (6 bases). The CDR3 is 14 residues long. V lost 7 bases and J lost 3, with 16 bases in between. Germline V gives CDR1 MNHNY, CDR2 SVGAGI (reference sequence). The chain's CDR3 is CASKSSGTNYEQYF. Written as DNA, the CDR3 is TGTGCCAGCAAGTCATCCGGGACAAACTACGAGCAGTACTTC.

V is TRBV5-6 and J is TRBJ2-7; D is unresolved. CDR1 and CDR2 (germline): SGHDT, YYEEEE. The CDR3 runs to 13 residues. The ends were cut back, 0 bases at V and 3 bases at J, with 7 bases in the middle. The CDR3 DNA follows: TGTGCCAGCAGCTTGGCCGGTGTCTACGAGCAGTACTTC. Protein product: CASSLAGVYEQYF.

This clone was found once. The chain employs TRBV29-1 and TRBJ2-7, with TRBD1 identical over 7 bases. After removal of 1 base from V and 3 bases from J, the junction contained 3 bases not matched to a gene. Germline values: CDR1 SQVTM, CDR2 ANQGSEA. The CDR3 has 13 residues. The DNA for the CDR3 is TGCAGCGTTGAAGGGACAGGACTCTACGAGCAGTACTTC. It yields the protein CSVEGTGLYEQYF.

CDR3 sequence: CASRLTGTSNYGYTF. For the CDR3, the DNA is TGCGCCAGCAGGCTAACAGGGACCTCTAACTATGGCTACACCTTC. The chain employs TRBV4-1 and TRBJ1-2; tentatively, D is TRBD1 (6 bases). In germline, CDR1 is MGHRA, CDR2 YSYEKL. The ends were cut back, 6 bases at V and 0 bases at J, with 14 bases in the middle. The CDR3 extends over 15 amino acids.

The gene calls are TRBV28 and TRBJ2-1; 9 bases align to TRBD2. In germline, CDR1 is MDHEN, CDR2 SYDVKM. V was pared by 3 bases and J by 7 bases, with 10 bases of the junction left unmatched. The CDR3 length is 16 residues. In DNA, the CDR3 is TGTGCCAGCAGTTTCGTCCTAGCGGGATTAGATAATGAGCAGTTCTTC. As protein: CASSFVLAGLDNEQFF.

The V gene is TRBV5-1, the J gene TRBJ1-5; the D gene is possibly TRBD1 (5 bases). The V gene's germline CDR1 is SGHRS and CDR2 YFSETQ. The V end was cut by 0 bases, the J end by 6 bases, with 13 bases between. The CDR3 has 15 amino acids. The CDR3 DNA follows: TGCGCCAGCAGCTTGGCCCCAGGGATGACTCAGCCCCAGCATTTT. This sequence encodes CASSLAPGMTQPQHF.

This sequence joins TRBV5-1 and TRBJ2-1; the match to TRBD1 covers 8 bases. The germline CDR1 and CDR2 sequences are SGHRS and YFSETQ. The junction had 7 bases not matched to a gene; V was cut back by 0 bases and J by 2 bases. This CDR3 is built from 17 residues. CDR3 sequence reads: CASSLARTGLPYNEQFF. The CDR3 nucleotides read TGCGCCAGCAGCTTGGCCAGGACAGGGTTACCCTACAATGAGCAGTTCTTC. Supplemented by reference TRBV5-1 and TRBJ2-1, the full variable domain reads KAGVTQTPRYLIKTRGQQVTLSCSPISGHRSVSWYQQTPGQGLQFLFEYFSETQRNKGNFPGRFSGRQFSNSRSEMNVSTLELGDSALYLCASSLARTGLPYNEQFFGPGTRLTVL.

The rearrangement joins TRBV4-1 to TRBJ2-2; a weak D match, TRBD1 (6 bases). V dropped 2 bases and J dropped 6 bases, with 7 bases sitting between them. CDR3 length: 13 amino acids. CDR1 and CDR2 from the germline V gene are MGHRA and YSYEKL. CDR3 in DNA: TGCGCCAGCAGCCAAACAGGGCCCGGGGAGCTGTTTTTT. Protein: CASSQTGPGELFF.

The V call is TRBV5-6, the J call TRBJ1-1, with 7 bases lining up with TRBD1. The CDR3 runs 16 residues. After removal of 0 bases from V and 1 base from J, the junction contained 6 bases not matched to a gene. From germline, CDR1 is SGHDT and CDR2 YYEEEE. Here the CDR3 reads CASSLAPGGRNTEAFF. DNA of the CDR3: TGTGCCAGCAGCTTGGCGCCAGGGGGTAGGAACACTGAAGCTTTCTTT.

CDR3 in amino acids: CASSSLGLAGGGETQYF. CDR3 nucleotide sequence: TGTGCCAGCAGTTCCCTCGGACTAGCGGGAGGAGGCGAGACCCAGTACTTC. This chain connects TRBV27 to TRBJ2-5; 14 nucleotides align to TRBD2. CDR3 length: 17 residues. Germline V lookup: CDR1 MNHEY, CDR2 SMNVEV (reference sequence). J lost 5 bases, V lost 4 bases, and 9 bases had no gene match.

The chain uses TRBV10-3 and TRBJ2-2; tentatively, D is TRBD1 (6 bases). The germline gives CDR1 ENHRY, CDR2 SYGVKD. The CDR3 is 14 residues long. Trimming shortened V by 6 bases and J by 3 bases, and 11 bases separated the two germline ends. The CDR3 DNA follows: TGTGCCATCAGACCGGGACAACACACCGGGGAGCTGTTTTTT. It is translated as CAIRPGQHTGELFF.

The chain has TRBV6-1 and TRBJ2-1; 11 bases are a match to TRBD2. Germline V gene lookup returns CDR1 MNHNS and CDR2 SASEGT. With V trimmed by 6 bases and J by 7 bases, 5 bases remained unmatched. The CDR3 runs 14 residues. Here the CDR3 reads CASRLAGAGNEQFF. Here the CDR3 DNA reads TGTGCCAGCAGACTAGCGGGAGCGGGAAATGAGCAGTTCTTC.

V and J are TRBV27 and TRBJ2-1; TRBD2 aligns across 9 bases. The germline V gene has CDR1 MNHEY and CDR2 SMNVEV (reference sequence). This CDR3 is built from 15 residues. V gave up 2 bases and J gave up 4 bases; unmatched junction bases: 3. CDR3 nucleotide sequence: TGTGCCAGCAGTTTAGGGCTAGCGGGGTACAATGAGCAGTTCTTC. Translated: CASSLGLAGYNEQFF.

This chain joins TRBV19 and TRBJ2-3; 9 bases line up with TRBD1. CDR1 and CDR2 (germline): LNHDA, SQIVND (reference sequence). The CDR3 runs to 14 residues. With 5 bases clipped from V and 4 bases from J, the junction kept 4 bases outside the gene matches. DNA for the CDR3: TGTGCCAGTAGTCTAAGGACAGGGGCAGATACGCAGTATTTT. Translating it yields CASSLRTGADTQYF.

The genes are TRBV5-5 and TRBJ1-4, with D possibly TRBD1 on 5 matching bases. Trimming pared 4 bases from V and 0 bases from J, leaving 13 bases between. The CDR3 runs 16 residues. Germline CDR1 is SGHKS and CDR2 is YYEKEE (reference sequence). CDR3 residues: CASSLGPRTTNEKLFF. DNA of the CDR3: TGTGCCAGCAGCCTGGGGCCACGAACAACTAATGAAAAACTGTTTTTT.

The DNA for the CDR3 is TGCAGCGTCCCGGGGGGGGCTAATGAAAAACTGTTTTTT. It yields the protein CSVPGGANEKLFF. The rearrangement joins TRBV29-1 to TRBJ1-4, with a possible D match to TRBD1 (5 bases). Germline V CDR1 and CDR2: SQVTM, ANQGSEA. The CDR3 is made up of 13 amino acids. V lost 6 bases to trimming and J lost 3 bases, with 11 bases between them. The whole variable domain, remainder taken from reference TRBV29-1 and TRBJ1-4, is SAVISQKPSRDICQRGTSLTIQCQVDSQVTMMFWYRQQPGQSLTLIATANQGSEATYESGFVIDKFPISRPNLTFSTLTVSNMSPEDSSIYLCSVPGGANEKLFFGSGTQLSVL.

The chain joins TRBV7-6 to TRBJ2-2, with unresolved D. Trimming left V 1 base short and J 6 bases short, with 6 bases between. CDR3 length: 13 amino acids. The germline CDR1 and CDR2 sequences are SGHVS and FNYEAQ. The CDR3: CASSLDRAGELFF. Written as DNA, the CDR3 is TGTGCCAGCAGCTTAGACAGAGCCGGGGAGCTGTTTTTT.

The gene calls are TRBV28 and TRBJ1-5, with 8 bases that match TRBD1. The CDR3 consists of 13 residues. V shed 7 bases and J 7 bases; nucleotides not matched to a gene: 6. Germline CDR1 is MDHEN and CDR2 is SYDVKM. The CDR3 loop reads CASTADRVQPQHF. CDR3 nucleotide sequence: TGTGCCAGCACCGCGGACAGGGTGCAGCCCCAGCATTTT.

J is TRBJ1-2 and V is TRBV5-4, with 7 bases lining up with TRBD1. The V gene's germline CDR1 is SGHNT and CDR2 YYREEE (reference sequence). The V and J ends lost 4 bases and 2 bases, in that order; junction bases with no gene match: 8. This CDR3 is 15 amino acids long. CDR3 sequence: CASSRPGQMNYGYTF. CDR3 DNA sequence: TGTGCCAGCAGCCGGCCGGGACAGATGAACTATGGCTACACCTTC.

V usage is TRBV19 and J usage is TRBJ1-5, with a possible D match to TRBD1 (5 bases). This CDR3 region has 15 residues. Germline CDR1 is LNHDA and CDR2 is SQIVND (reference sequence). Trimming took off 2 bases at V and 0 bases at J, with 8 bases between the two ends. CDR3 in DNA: TGTGCCAGTAGTATACGGGGGACTAGCAATCAGCCCCAGCATTTT. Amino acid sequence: CASSIRGTSNQPQHF.

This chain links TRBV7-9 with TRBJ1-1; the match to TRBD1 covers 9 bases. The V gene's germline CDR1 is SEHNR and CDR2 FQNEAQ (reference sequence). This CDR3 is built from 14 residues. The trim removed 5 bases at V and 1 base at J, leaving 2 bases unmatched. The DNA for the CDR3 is TGTGCCAGCAGCGTGGGACAGGGGAACACTGAAGCTTTCTTT. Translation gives CASSVGQGNTEAFF.

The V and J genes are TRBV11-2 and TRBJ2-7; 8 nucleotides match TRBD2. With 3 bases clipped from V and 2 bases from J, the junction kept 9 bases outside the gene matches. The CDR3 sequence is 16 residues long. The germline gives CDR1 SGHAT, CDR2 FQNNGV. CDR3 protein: CASSFGSMREAYEQYF. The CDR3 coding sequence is TGTGCCAGCAGCTTTGGGTCTATGCGGGAGGCCTACGAGCAGTACTTC.

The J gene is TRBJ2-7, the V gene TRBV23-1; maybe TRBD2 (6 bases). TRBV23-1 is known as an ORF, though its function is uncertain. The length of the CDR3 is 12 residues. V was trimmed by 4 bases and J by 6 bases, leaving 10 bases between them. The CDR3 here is CASSPPAGEQYF. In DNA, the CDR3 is TGCGCCAGCAGTCCCCCAGCGGGCGAGCAGTACTTC.

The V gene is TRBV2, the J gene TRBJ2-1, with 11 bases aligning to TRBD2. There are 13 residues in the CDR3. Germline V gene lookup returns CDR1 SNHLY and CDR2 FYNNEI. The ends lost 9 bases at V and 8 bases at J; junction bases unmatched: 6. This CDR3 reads CASTSGSWHEQFF. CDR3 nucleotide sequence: TGTGCCAGTACTAGCGGGAGTTGGCATGAGCAGTTCTTC. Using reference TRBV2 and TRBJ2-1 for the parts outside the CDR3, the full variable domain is EPEVTQTPSHQVTQMGQEVILRCVPISNHLYFYWYRQILGQKVEFLVSFYNNEISEKSEIFDDQFSVERPDGSNFTLKIRSTKLEDSAMYFCASTSGSWHEQFFGPGTRLTVL.

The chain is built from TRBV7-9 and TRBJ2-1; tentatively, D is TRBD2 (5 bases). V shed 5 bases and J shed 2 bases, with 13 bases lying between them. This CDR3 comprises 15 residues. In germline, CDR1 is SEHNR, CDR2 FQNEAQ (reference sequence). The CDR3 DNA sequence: TGTGCCAGCAGCCCGCGGCCGGGAACCTACAATGAGCAGTTCTTC. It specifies CASSPRPGTYNEQFF.

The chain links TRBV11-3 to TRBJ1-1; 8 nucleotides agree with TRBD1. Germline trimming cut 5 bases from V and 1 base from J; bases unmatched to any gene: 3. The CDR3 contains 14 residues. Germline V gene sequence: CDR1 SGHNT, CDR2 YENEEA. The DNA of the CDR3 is TGTGCCAGCAGCCCGGACAGGGAGAACACTGAAGCTTTCTTT. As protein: CASSPDRENTEAFF.